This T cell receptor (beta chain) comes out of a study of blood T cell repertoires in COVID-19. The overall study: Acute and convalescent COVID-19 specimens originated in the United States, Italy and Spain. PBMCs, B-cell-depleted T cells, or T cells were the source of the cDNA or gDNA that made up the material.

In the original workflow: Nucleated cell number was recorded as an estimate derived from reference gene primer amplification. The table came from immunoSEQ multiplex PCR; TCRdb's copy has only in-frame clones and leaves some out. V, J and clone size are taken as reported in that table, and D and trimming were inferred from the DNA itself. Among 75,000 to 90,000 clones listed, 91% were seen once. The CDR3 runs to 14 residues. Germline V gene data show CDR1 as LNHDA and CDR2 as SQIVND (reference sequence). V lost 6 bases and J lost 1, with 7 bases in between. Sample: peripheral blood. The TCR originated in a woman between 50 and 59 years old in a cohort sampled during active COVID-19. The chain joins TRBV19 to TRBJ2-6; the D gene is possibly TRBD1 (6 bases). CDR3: CASRDRSGANVLTF. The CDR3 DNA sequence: TGTGCCAGTAGGGACAGATCTGGGGCCAACGTCCTGACTTTC. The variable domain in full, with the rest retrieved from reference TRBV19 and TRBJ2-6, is DGGITQSPKYLFRKEGQNVTLSCEQNLNHDAMYWYRQDPGQGLRLIYYSQIVNDFQKGDIAEGYSVSREKKESFPLTVTSAQKNPTAFYLCASRDRSGANVLTFGAGSRLTVL.